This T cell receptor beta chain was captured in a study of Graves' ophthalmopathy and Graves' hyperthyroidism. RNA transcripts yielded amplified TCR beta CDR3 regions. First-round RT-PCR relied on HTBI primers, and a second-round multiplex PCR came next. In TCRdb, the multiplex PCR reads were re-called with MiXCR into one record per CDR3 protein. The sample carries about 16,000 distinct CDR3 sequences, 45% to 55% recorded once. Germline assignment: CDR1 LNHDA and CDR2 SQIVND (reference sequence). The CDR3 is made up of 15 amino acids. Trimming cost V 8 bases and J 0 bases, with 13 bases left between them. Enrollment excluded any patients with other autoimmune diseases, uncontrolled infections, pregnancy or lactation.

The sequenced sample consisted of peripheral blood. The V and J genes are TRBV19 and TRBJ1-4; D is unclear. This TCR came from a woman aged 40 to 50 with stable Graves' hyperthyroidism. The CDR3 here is CASFGRTATNEKLFF. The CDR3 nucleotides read TGTGCCAGTTTTGGGCGGACCGCAACTAATGAAAAACTGTTTTTT.